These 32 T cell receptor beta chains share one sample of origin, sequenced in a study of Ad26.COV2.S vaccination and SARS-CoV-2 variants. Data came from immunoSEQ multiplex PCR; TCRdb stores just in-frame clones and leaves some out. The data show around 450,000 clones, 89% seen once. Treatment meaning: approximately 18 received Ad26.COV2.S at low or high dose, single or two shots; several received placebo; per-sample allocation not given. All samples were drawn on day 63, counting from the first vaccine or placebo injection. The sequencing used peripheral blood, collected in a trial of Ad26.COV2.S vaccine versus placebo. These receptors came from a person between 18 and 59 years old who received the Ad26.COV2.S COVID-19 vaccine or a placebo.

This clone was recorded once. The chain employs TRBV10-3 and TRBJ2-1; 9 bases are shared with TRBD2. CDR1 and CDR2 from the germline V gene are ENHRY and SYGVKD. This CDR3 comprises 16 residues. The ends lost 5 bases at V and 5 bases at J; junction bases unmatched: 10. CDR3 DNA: TGTGCCATCAGTACCAGGCGACTAGCGGCTCACAATGAGCAGTTCTTC. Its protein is CAISTRRLAAHNEQFF.

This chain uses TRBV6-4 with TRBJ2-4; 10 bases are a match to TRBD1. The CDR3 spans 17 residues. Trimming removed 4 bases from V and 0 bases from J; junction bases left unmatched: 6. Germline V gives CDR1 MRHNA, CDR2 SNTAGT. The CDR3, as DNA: TGTGCCAGCAGTGCCGGGACAGGGGAACTAGCCAAAAACATTCAGTACTTC. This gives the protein CASSAGTGELAKNIQYF.

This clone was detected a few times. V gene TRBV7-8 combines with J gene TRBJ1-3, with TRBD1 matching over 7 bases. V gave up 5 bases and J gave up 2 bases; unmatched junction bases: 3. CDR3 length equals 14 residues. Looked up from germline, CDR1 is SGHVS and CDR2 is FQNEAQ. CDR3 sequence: CASSPGGAGNTIYF. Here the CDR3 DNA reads TGTGCCAGCAGCCCAGGGGGAGCTGGAAACACCATATATTTT.

In DNA, the CDR3 is TGTGCCAGCAGCTACTCAGGGGAAACTGAAGCTTTCTTT. It codes for CASSYSGETEAFF. This chain links TRBV11-3 with TRBJ1-1, with D maybe TRBD1 (6 bases). Germline V CDR1 and CDR2: SGHNT, YENEEA. CDR3 size: 13 residues. Trimming pared 4 bases from V and 5 bases from J, leaving 11 bases between.

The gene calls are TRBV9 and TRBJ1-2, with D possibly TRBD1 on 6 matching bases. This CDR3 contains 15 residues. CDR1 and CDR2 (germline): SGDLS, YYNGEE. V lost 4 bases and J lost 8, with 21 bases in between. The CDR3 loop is CASSRRRQAAFGYTF. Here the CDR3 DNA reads TGTGCCAGCAGCAGGCGACGACAGGCGGCATTCGGCTACACCTTC.

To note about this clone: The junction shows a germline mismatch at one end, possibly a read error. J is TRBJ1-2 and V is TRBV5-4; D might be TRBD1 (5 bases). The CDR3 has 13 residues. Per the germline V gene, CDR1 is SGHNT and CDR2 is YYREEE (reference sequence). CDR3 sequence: CASRLEGTEGYTF. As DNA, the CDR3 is TGTGCCAGCAGGTTGGAGGGGACTGAGGGCTACACCTTC.

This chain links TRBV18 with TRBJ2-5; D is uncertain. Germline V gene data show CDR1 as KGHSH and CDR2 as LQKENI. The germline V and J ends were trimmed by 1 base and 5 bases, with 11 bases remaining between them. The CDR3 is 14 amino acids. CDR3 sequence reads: CASSPQGSRETQYF. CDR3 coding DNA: TGTGCCAGCTCACCACAGGGTTCCAGGGAGACCCAGTACTTC.

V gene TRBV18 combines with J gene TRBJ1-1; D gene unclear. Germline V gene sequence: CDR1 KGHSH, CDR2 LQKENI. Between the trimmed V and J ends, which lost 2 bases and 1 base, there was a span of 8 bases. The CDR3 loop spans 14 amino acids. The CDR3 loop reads CASSPTARNTEAFF. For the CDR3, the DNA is TGTGCCAGCTCACCAACAGCCAGGAACACTGAAGCTTTCTTT.

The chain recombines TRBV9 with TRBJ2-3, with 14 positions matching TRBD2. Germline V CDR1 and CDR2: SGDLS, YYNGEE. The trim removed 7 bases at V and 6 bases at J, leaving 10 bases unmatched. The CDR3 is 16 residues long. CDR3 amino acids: CASSRLAGGPTDTQYF. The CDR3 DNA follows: TGTGCCAGCTCCAGACTAGCGGGAGGGCCTACCGATACGCAGTATTTT.

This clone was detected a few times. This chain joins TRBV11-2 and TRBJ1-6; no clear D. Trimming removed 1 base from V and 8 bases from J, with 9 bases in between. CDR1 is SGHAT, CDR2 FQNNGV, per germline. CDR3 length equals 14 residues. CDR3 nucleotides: TGTGCCAGCAGCTTAGTGGCTTTATATTCACCCCTCCACTTT. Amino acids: CASSLVALYSPLHF.

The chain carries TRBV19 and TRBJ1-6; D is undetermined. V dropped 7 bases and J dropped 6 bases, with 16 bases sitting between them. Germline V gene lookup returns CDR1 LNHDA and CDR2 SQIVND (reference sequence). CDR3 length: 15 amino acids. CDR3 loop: CASTPWGGRNSPLHF. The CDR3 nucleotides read TGTGCCAGTACCCCCTGGGGTGGGCGTAATTCACCCCTCCACTTT.

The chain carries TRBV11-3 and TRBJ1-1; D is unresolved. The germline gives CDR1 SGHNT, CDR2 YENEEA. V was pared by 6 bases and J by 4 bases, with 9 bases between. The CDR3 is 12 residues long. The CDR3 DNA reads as TGTGCCAGCAGAGGGAGAGGCACTGAAGCTTTCTTT. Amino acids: CASRGRGTEAFF.

CDR3 amino acids: CASSQDGGQYNEQFF. CDR3 nucleotides: TGTGCCAGCAGCCAAGATGGAGGACAGTACAATGAGCAGTTCTTC. The rearrangement joins TRBV4-2 to TRBJ2-1; D might be TRBD1 (6 bases). This CDR3 has 15 amino acids. Germline-derived CDR1 and CDR2 are LGHNA and YNFKEQ. The V end was cut by 0 bases, the J end by 4 bases, with 10 bases between.

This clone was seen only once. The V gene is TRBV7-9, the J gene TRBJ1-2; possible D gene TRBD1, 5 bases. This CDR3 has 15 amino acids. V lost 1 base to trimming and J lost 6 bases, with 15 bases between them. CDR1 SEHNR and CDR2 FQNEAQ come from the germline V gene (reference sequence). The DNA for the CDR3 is TGTGCCAGCAGCTTAGAGGCAGGGCTAAGGGATGGCTACACCTTC. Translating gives CASSLEAGLRDGYTF.

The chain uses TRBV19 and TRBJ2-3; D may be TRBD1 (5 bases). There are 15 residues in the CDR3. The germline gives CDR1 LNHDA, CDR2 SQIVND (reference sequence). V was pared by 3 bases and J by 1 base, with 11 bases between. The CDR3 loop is CASSIFLGGTDTQYF. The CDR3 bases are TGTGCCAGTAGTATCTTCCTAGGGGGCACAGATACGCAGTATTTT.

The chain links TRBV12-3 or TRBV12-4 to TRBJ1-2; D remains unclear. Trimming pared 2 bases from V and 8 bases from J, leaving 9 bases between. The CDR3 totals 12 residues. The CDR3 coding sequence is TGTGCCAGCAGTTTATTGCTTACAGGCTACACCTTC. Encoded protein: CASSLLLTGYTF.

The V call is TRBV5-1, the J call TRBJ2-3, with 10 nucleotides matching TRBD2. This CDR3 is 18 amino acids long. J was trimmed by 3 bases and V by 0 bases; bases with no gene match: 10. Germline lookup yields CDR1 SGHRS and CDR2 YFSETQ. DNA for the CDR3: TGCGCCAGCAGCTTGGATCGGCCGGGACTAGCGTATACAGATACGCAGTATTTT. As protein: CASSLDRPGLAYTDTQYF.

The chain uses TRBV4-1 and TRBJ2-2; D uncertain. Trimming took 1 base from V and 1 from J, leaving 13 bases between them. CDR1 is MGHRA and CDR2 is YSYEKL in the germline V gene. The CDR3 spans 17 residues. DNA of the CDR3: TGCGCCAGCAGCCAAGGACCCGTTTCGGGGAACACCGGGGAGCTGTTTTTT. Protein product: CASSQGPVSGNTGELFF.

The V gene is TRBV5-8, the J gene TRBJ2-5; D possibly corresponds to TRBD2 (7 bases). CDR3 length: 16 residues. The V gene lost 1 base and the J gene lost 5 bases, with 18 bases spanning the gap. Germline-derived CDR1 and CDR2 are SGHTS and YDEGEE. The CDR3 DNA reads TGTGCCAGCAGCTTGTGGAAGGGGGGGGAGATGGAGACCCAGTACTTC. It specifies CASSLWKGGEMETQYF.

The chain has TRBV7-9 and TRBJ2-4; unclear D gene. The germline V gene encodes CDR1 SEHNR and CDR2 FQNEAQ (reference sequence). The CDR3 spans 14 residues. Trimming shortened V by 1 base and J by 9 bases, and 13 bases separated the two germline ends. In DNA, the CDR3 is TGTGCCAGCAGCTTAGGCGCAGTATTCAGCATTCAGTACTTC. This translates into CASSLGAVFSIQYF.

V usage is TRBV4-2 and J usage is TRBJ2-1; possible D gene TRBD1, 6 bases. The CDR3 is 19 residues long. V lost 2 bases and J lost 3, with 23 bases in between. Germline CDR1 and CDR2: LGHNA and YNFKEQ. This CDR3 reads CASSQIGPDDRSIYNEQFF. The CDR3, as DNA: TGTGCCAGCAGCCAAATAGGGCCGGATGACAGGTCCATCTACAATGAGCAGTTCTTC.

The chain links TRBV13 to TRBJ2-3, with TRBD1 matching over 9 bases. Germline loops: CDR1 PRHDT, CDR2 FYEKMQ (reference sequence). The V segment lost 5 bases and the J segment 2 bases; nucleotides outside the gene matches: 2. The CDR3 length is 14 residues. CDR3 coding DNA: TGTGCCAGCAGCAGACAGGGGGACACAGATACGCAGTATTTT. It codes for CASSRQGDTDTQYF.

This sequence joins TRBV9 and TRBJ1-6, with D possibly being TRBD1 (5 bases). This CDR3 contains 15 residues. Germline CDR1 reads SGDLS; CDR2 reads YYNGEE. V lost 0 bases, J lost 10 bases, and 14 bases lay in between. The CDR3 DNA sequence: TGTGCCAGCAGCGTAGAATGGGGCAGCGAGTCACCCCTCCACTTT. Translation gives CASSVEWGSESPLHF. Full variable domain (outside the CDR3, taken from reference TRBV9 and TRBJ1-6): DSGVTQTPKHLITATGQRVTLRCSPRSGDLSVYWYQQSLDQGLQFLIQYYNGEERAKGNILERFSAQQFPDLHSELNLSSLELGDSALYFCASSVEWGSESPLHFGNGTRLTVT.

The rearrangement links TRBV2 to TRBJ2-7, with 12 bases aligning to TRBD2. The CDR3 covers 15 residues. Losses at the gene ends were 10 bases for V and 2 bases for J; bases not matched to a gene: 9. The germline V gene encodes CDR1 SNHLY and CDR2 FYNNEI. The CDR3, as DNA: TGTGCCACAAGGGGACTAGCGGGTTTTGCCTACGAGCAGTACTTC. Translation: CATRGLAGFAYEQYF. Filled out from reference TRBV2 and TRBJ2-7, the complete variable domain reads EPEVTQTPSHQVTQMGQEVILRCVPISNHLYFYWYRQILGQKVEFLVSFYNNEISEKSEIFDDQFSVERPDGSNFTLKIRSTKLEDSAMYFCATRGLAGFAYEQYFGPGTRLTVT.

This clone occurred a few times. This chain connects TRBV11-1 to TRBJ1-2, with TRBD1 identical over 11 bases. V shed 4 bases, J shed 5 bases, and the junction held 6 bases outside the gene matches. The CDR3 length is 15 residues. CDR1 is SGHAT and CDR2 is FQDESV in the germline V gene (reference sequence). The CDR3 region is CASSSRTGGVYGYTF. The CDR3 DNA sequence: TGTGCCAGCAGCTCGAGGACAGGGGGCGTGTATGGCTACACCTTC.

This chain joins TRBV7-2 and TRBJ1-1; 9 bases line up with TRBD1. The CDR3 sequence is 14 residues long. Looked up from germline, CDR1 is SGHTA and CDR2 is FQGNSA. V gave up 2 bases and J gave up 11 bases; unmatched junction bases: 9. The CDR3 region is CASSLIGTGFPAFF. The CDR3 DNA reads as TGTGCCAGCAGCTTAATTGGGACAGGGTTTCCGGCTTTCTTT.

This chain's CDR3 is CAISATLINTEAFF. The CDR3 bases are TGTGCCATCAGTGCGACACTGATTAACACTGAAGCTTTCTTT. The chain links TRBV10-3 to TRBJ1-1; D not certain. Germline V CDR1 and CDR2: ENHRY, SYGVKD. This CDR3 is built from 14 residues. The V end lost 4 bases, the J end lost 2 bases, and 11 bases lay between the germline ends.

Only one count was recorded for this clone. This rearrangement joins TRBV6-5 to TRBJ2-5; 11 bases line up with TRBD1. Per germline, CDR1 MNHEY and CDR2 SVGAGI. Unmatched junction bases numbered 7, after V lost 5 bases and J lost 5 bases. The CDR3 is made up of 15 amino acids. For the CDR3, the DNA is TGTGCCAGCAGTCATGGACAGGGGGCGGGGGAGACCCAGTACTTC. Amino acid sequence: CASSHGQGAGETQYF.

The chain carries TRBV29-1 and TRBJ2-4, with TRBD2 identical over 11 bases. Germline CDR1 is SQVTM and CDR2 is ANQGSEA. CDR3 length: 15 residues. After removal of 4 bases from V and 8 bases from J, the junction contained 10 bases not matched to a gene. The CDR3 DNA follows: TGCAGCGTTGGATCTAGCGGGGGGTCTTACCACATTCAGTACTTC. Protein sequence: CSVGSSGGSYHIQYF.

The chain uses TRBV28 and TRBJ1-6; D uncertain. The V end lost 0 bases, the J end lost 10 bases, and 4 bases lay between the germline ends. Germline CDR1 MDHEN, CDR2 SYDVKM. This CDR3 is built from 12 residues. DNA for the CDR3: TGTGCCAGCAGTTTATGGGGGTCACCCCTCCACTTT. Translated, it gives CASSLWGSPLHF.

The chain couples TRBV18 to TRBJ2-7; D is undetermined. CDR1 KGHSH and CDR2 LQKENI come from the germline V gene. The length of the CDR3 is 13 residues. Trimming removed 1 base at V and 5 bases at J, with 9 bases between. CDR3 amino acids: CASSPRGYNEQYF. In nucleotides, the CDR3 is TGTGCCAGCTCACCACGTGGGTATAACGAGCAGTACTTC.

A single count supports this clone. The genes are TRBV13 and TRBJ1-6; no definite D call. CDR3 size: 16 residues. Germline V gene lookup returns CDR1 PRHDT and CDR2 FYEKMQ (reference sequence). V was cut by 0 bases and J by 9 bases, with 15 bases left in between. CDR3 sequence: CASSLGLGSKGSPLHF. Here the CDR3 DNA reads TGTGCCAGCAGCTTAGGCCTAGGCAGTAAGGGTTCACCCCTCCACTTT.